Presented here are 20 T cell receptor beta chains from one specimen sequenced in a study of chemoradiotherapy in HPV16-positive cancers. Method: immunoSEQ multiplex PCR; TCRdb's copy keeps in-frame clones and lacks some. The sample holds some 19,000 clones; approximately 86% are singletons and the top ten take approximately 4.3%. The material sequenced was blood, taken from a patient who underwent chemoradiotherapy. These receptors all come from a human donor with HPV-associated anogenital cancer.

The chain carries TRBV6-1 and TRBJ1-2; TRBD1 is a possible D gene (5 bases). The CDR3 extends over 15 amino acids. Per the germline V gene, CDR1 is MNHNS and CDR2 is SASEGT. Trimming removed 1 base at V and 0 bases at J, with 9 bases between. In DNA, the CDR3 is TGTGCCAGCAGTGAAGTGGGGGTTTCTAACTATGGCTACACCTTC. This encodes CASSEVGVSNYGYTF.

J is TRBJ1-1 and V is TRBV19; D uncertain. Per the germline V gene, CDR1 is LNHDA and CDR2 is SQIVND (reference sequence). The CDR3 covers 13 residues. Trimming shortened V by 0 bases and J by 2 bases, and 4 bases separated the two germline ends. The CDR3: CASSIDDNTEAFF. The CDR3 coding sequence is TGTGCCAGTAGTATAGACGATAACACTGAAGCTTTCTTT. The entire variable domain, with the rest obtained from reference TRBV19 and TRBJ1-1, is as follows: DGGITQSPKYLFRKEGQNVTLSCEQNLNHDAMYWYRQDPGQGLRLIYYSQIVNDFQKGDIAEGYSVSREKKESFPLTVTSAQKNPTAFYLCASSIDDNTEAFFGQGTRLTVV.

V is TRBV19 and J is TRBJ2-7; 13 positions match TRBD2. The CDR3 totals 16 residues. Germline V gives CDR1 LNHDA, CDR2 SQIVND (reference sequence). Losses at the gene ends were 5 bases for V and 3 bases for J; bases not matched to a gene: 7. The CDR3 DNA sequence: TGTGCCAGTAGTTCCTCCGGGACTAGCGGGGTCTACGAGCAGTACTTC. Protein product: CASSSSGTSGVYEQYF.

This chain connects TRBV11-2 to TRBJ2-7, with 8 bases lining up with TRBD2. The ends lost 6 bases at V and 6 bases at J; junction bases unmatched: 13. The CDR3 has 15 residues. Germline loops: CDR1 SGHAT, CDR2 FQNNGV. This CDR3 reads CASRTGGFQMGEQYF. The CDR3 DNA reads as TGTGCCAGCAGGACGGGGGGGTTCCAGATGGGCGAGCAGTACTTC.

The chain combines TRBV6-4 with TRBJ1-2, with 9 bases matching TRBD1. Trimming at V came to 6 bases and at J to 4 bases, leaving 6 bases not matched to a gene. Per the germline V gene, CDR1 is MRHNA and CDR2 is SNTAGT. The CDR3 length is 14 residues. The chain's CDR3 is CASSLRQGGYGYTF. CDR3 DNA: TGTGCCAGCAGCCTAAGACAGGGGGGCTATGGCTACACCTTC.

The genes are TRBV19 and TRBJ2-7; 7 bases agree with TRBD2. The CDR3 length is 16 residues. The trim removed 5 bases at V and 2 bases at J, leaving 12 bases unmatched. The germline V gene encodes CDR1 LNHDA and CDR2 SQIVND (reference sequence). CDR3 nucleotide sequence: TGTGCCAGTAGTCTTAGGGCGAGTAGCGGGCCCTACGAGCAGTACTTC. This codes for CASSLRASSGPYEQYF.

The chain links TRBV19 to TRBJ2-2; D gene uncertain. The CDR3 loop spans 13 amino acids. CDR1 is LNHDA and CDR2 is SQIVND in the germline V gene (reference sequence). The V and J ends lost 2 bases and 1 base respectively, with 2 bases between them. CDR3 sequence reads: CASSIKNTGELFF. The CDR3 DNA sequence: TGTGCCAGTAGTATAAAGAACACCGGGGAGCTGTTTTTT. Full variable domain (rest looked up from reference TRBV19 and TRBJ2-2): DGGITQSPKYLFRKEGQNVTLSCEQNLNHDAMYWYRQDPGQGLRLIYYSQIVNDFQKGDIAEGYSVSREKKESFPLTVTSAQKNPTAFYLCASSIKNTGELFFGEGSRLTVL.

This clone was recorded once. In DNA form, the CDR3 reads TGTGCCATCAGTGAGTCGCGGACAGGGGACTATGGCTACACCTTC. Translation gives CAISESRTGDYGYTF. The chain combines TRBV10-3 with TRBJ1-2; 9 bases line up with TRBD1. The CDR3 is made up of 15 amino acids. Germline lookup yields CDR1 ENHRY and CDR2 SYGVKD. V gave up 0 bases and J gave up 3 bases; unmatched junction bases: 2.

In this sample, this clone turned up once. The chain employs TRBV5-7 and TRBJ1-1, with D hard to call. TRBV5-7 belongs to the ORF category, with a function that is uncertain. V dropped 1 base and J dropped 9 bases, with 4 bases sitting between them. CDR3 length: 10 residues. CDR3 bases: TGTGCCAGCAGCTTGTTTAAAGCTTTCTTT. Its protein product is CASSLFKAFF.

The V and J genes are TRBV5-6 and TRBJ2-3; D perhaps matches TRBD2 (5 bases). The CDR3 contains 15 residues. CDR1 is SGHDT and CDR2 is YYEEEE in the germline V gene. V gave up 3 bases and J gave up 1 base, with 12 bases separating them. CDR3 protein: CASSSGLLGTDTQYF. The CDR3 DNA follows: TGTGCCAGCAGCTCAGGACTCCTGGGCACAGATACGCAGTATTTT.

The rearrangement links TRBV4-3 to TRBJ2-3; D possibly matches TRBD1 or TRBD2 (7 bases each). The CDR3 consists of 15 residues. The V gene lost 0 bases and the J gene lost 6 bases, with 13 bases spanning the gap. Looked up from germline, CDR1 is LGHNA and CDR2 is YSLEER. Here the CDR3 reads CASSQDAGGGDTQYF. CDR3 in DNA: TGCGCCAGCAGCCAAGATGCAGGGGGGGGTGATACGCAGTATTTT.

The V call is TRBV7-6, the J call TRBJ2-3; TRBD1 aligns across 10 bases. This CDR3 has 12 residues. Germline lookup yields CDR1 SGHVS and CDR2 FNYEAQ. The junction had 4 bases not matched to a gene; V was cut back by 5 bases and J by 11 bases. This chain's CDR3 is CASSGDRGEQYF. The CDR3 DNA follows: TGTGCCAGCAGCGGGGACAGGGGTGAGCAGTATTTT.

Here the CDR3 DNA reads TGCGCCAGCAGTCCCGTTGGGAAGGGCTCCACAGATACGCAGTATTTT. Translating it yields CASSPVGKGSTDTQYF. The chain couples TRBV5-1 to TRBJ2-3; D ambiguous. The V end was cut by 5 bases, the J end by 2 bases, with 18 bases between. Germline V gives CDR1 SGHRS, CDR2 YFSETQ. The CDR3 extends over 16 amino acids.

V usage is TRBV6-1 and J usage is TRBJ1-1, with 7 positions matching TRBD1. J lost 10 bases, V lost 0 bases, and 8 bases had no gene match. The germline CDR1 and CDR2 sequences are MNHNS and SASEGT. The CDR3 spans 14 residues. CDR3 coding DNA: TGTGCCAGCAGTGAAGCTGGGACAGCGAGGGGAGCTTTCTTT. Its protein product is CASSEAGTARGAFF.

The chain combines TRBV11-2 with TRBJ1-2; perhaps TRBD1 as D (5 bases). The V end lost 3 bases, the J end lost 6 bases, and 23 bases lay between the germline ends. CDR1 SGHAT and CDR2 FQNNGV come from the germline V gene. The length of the CDR3 is 17 residues. The CDR3 spells CASSFPGRGIMRNGYTF. The DNA for the CDR3 is TGTGCCAGCAGCTTCCCGGGACGGGGTATTATGAGGAATGGCTACACCTTC.

V and J are TRBV12-5 and TRBJ2-5; D gene uncertain. V was clipped by 0 bases and J by 2 bases, with 10 bases between them. The CDR3 has 15 residues. The germline V gene encodes CDR1 LGHNT and CDR2 FRNRAP. Here the CDR3 DNA reads TGTGCTAGTGGTTTGGTACTTTTACAGCAAGAGACCCAGTACTTC. This encodes CASGLVLLQQETQYF. Full variable domain (missing parts from reference TRBV12-5 and TRBJ2-5): DARVTQTPRHKVTEMGQEVTMRCQPILGHNTVFWYRQTMMQGLELLAYFRNRAPLDDSGMPKDRFSAEMPDATLATLKIQPSEPRDSAVYFCASGLVLLQQETQYFGPGTRLLVL.

The chain combines TRBV30 with TRBJ1-2, with D unclear. CDR1 is GTSNPN and CDR2 is SVGIG in the germline V gene (reference sequence). CDR3 length: 11 residues. The V end lost 4 bases, the J end lost 8 bases, and 11 bases lay between the germline ends. CDR3 protein: CAWTRTGGYTF. CDR3 sequence (DNA): TGTGCCTGGACCAGGACGGGGGGCTACACCTTC.

The chain carries TRBV30 and TRBJ1-5, with D tentatively TRBD1 (5 bases). Germline-derived CDR1 and CDR2 are GTSNPN and SVGIG (reference sequence). Trimming removed 5 bases from V and 2 bases from J, with 10 bases in between. The CDR3 spans 13 residues. The CDR3 is CAWGGRGNQPQHF. The CDR3 region has the DNA TGTGCCTGGGGCGGCAGGGGCAATCAGCCCCAGCATTTT.

The chain links TRBV18 to TRBJ2-1, with D tentatively TRBD2 (5 bases). The V gene's germline CDR1 is KGHSH and CDR2 LQKENI. This CDR3 spans 13 amino acids. Trimming took off 3 bases at V and 4 bases at J, with 7 bases between the two ends. CDR3 amino acids: CASSPTTYNEQFF. CDR3 bases: TGTGCCAGCTCACCGACTACGTACAATGAGCAGTTCTTC.

The V gene is TRBV5-5, the J gene TRBJ2-7; 9 nucleotides align to TRBD1. In germline, CDR1 is SGHKS, CDR2 YYEKEE (reference sequence). Germline trimming cut 2 bases from V and 3 bases from J; bases unmatched to any gene: 9. The CDR3 has 16 residues. As DNA, the CDR3 is TGTGCCAGCAGCTTTGGCCTGGGGACAGGGAGCTACGAGCAGTACTTC. This encodes CASSFGLGTGSYEQYF.